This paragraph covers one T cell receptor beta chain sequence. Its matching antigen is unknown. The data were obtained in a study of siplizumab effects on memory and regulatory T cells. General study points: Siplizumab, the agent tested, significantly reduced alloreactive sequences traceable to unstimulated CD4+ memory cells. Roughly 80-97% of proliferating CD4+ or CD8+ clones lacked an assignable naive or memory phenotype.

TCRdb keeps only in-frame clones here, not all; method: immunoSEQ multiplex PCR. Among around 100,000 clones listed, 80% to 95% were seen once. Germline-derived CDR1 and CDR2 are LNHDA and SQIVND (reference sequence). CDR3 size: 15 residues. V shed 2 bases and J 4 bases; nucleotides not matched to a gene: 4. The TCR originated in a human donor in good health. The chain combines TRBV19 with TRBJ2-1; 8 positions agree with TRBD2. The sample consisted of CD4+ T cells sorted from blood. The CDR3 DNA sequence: TGTGCCAGTAGTATAATTAGCGGGATTTACAATGAGCAGTTCTTC. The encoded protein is CASSIISGIYNEQFF.